The rows below give T cell receptor beta chains drawn from one sample of a study of technical replicates of blood from a handful of donors. The assay was immunoSEQ multiplex PCR, and TCRdb's table has in-frame clones only and misses some. In the table there are around 70,000 clones, roughly 94% of which are singletons. Sequencing was carried out using T cells isolated from PBMCs. These receptors were obtained from a human donor in good health. The CDR3 runs from the conserved cysteine through the conserved F or W. Each record gives: clone size, V gene, J gene, D gene, CDR3 DNA, CDR3 protein. The D gene is left open where the match is weak. Clone size appears in some rows only: once, few, many, or a class for an expanded clone.

>-|TRBV6-9|TRBJ2-7|TRBD1
TGTGCCAGCAGGATCGGACAGGGGGTCTCCTACGAGCAGTACTTC
CASRIGQGVSYEQYF
>-|TRBV29-1|TRBJ1-1|TRBD1
TGCAGCGTTTGGCTCCTACAGGGGAGAACTGAAGCTTTCTTT
CSVWLLQGRTEAFF
>-|TRBV5-4|TRBJ2-7|TRBD2
TGTGCCACCACACCCGGGGGGGCCCGTGAGCAGTACTTC
CATTPGGAREQYF
>-|TRBV10-1|TRBJ2-1|TRBD2
TGCGCCAGCAGTGCCGTTACACTAGCGGACAATGAGCAGTTCTTC
CASSAVTLADNEQFF
>-|TRBV7-9|TRBJ2-3|TRBD2
TGTGCCAGCAGCTTAGGGTTCGGGGGGAGCGGGGTTGCGGATACGCAGTATTTT
CASSLGFGGSGVADTQYF
>-|TRBV10-3|TRBJ1-5|TRBD1
TGTGCCATCAGTGAATCCGATTGGGGACAGGTGTTTCAGCCCCAGCATTTT
CAISESDWGQVFQPQHF
>once|TRBV4-1|TRBJ2-3|-
TGCGCCAGCAGCCAACCACCACAGGGTGACACAGATACGCAGTATTTT
CASSQPPQGDTDTQYF
>-|TRBV29-1|TRBJ1-1|TRBD1
TGCAGCGTCGTCCCGGGACAGGGGAGGAACACTGAAGCTTTCTTT
CSVVPGQGRNTEAFF
>-|TRBV5-4|TRBJ2-7|-
TGTGCCAGCAGCTATTCGAGCTACGAGCAGTACTTC
CASSYSSYEQYF
>-|TRBV6-4|TRBJ2-1|TRBD1
TGTGCCAGCAGTGAAGGGGGCCCGGACAATGAGCAGTTCTTC
CASSEGGPDNEQFF